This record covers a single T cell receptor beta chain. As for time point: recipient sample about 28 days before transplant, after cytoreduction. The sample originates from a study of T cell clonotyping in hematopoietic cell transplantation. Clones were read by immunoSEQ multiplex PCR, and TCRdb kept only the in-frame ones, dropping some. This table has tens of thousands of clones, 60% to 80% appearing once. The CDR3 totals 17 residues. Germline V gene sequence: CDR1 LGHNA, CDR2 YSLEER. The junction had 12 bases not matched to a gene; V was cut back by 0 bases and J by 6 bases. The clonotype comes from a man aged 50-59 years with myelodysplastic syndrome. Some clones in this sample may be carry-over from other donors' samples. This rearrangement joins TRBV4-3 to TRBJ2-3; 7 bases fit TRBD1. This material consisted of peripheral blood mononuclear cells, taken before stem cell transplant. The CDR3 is CASSQEQGTPGLDTQYF. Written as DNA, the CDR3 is TGCGCCAGCAGCCAAGAACAGGGGACCCCCGGCCTGGATACGCAGTATTTT.